This entry features one TCR beta chain sequence. Sequenced by immunoSEQ multiplex PCR; TCRdb stores in-frame clones only, minus some. The table has tens of thousands of clones, about nine tenths seen once. The sample originates from a study of OX40 agonist ivuxolimab in advanced cancers. Germline loops: CDR1 KGHSH, CDR2 LQKENI. Trimming at V came to 6 bases and at J to 2 bases, leaving 7 bases not matched to a gene. This CDR3 is built from 16 residues. This material consisted of CD4+ or CD8+ T cells sorted from blood, taken in a trial of the OX40 agonist ivuxolimab. This chain connects TRBV18 to TRBJ2-2; the match to TRBD2 covers 9 bases. The TCR comes from an adult with an advanced solid tumor such as melanoma, head and neck, liver or kidney cancer. The CDR3 is CASSSGLATNTGELFF. DNA for the CDR3: TGTGCCAGCTCTTCCGGACTAGCGACCAACACCGGGGAGCTGTTTTTT.